The T cell receptor beta chain under discussion was sequenced for a study of blood T cell repertoires in COVID-19. Trimming removed 6 bases from V and 8 bases from J; junction bases left unmatched: 1. The CDR3 consists of 14 residues. The germline gives CDR1 ENHRY, CDR2 SYGVKD. Repertoires were generated with immunoSEQ multiplex PCR, while TCRdb's copy carries only in-frame clones and drops some. The sample consists of 50,000 to 60,000 clones, 85% to 90% of them appearing once. The TCR comes from a man in his sixties with active COVID-19. V and J are TRBV10-3 and TRBJ2-1; 16 positions match TRBD2. The sample consisted of peripheral blood. The CDR3 nucleotides read TGTGCCATCAGGGGGACTAGCGGGAGGGATGAGCAGTTCTTC. Residues: CAIRGTSGRDEQFF.